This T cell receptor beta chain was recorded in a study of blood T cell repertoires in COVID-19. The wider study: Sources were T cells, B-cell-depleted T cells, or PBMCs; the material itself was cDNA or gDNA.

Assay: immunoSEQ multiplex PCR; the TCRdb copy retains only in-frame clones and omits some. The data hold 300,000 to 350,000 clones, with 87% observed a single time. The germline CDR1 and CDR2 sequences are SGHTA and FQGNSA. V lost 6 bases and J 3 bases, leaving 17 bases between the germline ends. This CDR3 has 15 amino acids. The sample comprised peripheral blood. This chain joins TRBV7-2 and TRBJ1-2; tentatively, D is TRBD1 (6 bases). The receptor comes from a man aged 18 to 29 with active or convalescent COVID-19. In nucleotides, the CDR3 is TGTGCCAGCAGTCCTACCTCAGGGGATTACTATGGCTACACCTTC. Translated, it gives CASSPTSGDYYGYTF. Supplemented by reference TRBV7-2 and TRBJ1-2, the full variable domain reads GAGVSQSPSNKVTEKGKDVELRCDPISGHTALYWYRQSLGQGLEFLIYFQGNSAPDKSGLPSDRFSAERTGGSVSTLTIQRTQQEDSAVYLCASSPTSGDYYGYTFGSGTRLTVV.